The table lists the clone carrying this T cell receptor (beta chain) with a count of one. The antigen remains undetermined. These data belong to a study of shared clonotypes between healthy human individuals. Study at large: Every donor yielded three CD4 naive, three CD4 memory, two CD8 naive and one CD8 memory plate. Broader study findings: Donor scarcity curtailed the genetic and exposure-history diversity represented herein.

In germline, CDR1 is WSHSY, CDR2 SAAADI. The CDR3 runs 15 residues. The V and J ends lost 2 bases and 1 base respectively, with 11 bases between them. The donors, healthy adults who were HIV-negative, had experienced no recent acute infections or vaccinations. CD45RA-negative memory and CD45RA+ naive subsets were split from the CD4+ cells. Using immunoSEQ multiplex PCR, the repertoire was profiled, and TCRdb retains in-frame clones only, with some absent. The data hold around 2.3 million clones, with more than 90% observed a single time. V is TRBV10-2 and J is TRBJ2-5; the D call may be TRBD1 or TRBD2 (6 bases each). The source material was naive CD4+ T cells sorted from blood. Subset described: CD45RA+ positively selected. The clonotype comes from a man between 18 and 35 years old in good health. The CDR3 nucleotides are TGCGCCAGCAGTGAGCCTGGAGGGGGCCAAGAGACCCAGTACTTC. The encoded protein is CASSEPGGGQETQYF.